This section outlines one TCR beta chain sequence together with its context. The sample comes from a study of blood T cell repertoires in COVID-19. Study in general: Whether acute or convalescent, the COVID-19 samples came from the United States, Italy and Spain.

The CDR3 runs to 14 residues. Germline trimming cut 1 base from V and 10 bases from J; bases unmatched to any gene: 2. CDR1 and CDR2 from the germline V gene are SGHRS and YFSETQ. In the study's own analysis: Amplifying reference gene primers gave estimates of nucleated cell counts. The protocol was immunoSEQ multiplex PCR, while the TCRdb copy is restricted to in-frame clones and leaves out a portion. V, J and clone size are taken as reported in that table, and D and trimming were inferred from the DNA itself. The sample lists 200,000 to 250,000 clones; 70% to 90% were seen once. The chain couples TRBV5-1 to TRBJ2-1; 13 bases are a match to TRBD2. The clonotype comes from a young man with COVID-19, enrolled during active disease. Sequencing was performed on peripheral blood. The CDR3 sequence is CASSLTSGRGEQFF. The DNA of the CDR3 is TGCGCCAGCAGCTTGACTAGCGGGAGGGGAGAGCAGTTCTTC.